This TCR beta chain was documented in a study of cytomegalovirus exposure and HLA in healthy donors. Findings of the study overall: At a 0.05 false discovery rate, a later analysis found roughly 17,000 TCR beta sequences to be associated with HLA alleles. Per published accounts, TCR beta sequences correctly predicted the HLA-A and HLA-B alleles of most subjects.

PCR used 60 Vbeta primers and 13 Jbeta primers. In the source study's methods: Per a later analysis, the number of unique TCR beta chains was approximately 73 million, of which about 11 million were shared. Measured with immunoSEQ multiplex PCR; TCRdb has only the in-frame clones, and not every one. The V and J calls and clone size come from that table; D and trimming were worked out from the DNA. Of around 120,000 clones in the sample, 65% to 90% were seen once. The count of this clone is one. Its antigen is as yet unknown. This CDR3 is built from 13 residues. From germline, CDR1 is SGHAT and CDR2 FQNNGV. With 2 bases removed from V and 6 bases from J, the gap between germline ends came to 10 bases.

The sequence derives from a man aged 18 to 29 in good health and CMV-seronegative. V gene TRBV11-2 combines with J gene TRBJ1-2; no clear D gene. Material for sequencing was PBMCs. In nucleotides, the CDR3 is TGTGCCAGCAGCTTAAAGACAAATAATGGCTACACCTTC. The encoded protein is CASSLKTNNGYTF.